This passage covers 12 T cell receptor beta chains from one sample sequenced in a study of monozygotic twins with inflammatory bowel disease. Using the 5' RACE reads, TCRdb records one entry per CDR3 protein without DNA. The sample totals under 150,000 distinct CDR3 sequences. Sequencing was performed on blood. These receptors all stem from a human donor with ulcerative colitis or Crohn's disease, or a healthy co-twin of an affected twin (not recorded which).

The CDR3 spells CSARDPVQGRAEAFF. The V call is TRBV20-1, the J call TRBJ1-1; TCRdb selects TRBD1, and the lack of DNA leaves this call unchecked. Germline values: CDR1 DFQATT, CDR2 SNEGSKA (reference sequence). CDR3 length: 15 amino acids.

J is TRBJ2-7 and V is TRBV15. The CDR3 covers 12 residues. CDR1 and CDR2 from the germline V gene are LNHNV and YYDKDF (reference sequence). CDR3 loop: CATSRNSYEQYF. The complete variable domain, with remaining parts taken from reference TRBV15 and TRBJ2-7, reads DAMVIQNPRYQVTQFGKPVTLSCSQTLNHNVMYWYQQKSSQAPKLLFHYYDKDFNNEADTPDNFQSRRPNTSFCFLDIRSPGLGDTAMYLCATSRNSYEQYFGPGTRLTVT.

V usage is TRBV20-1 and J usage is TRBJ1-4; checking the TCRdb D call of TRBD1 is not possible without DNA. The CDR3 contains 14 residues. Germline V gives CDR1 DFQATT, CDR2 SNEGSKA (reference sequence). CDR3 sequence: CSAPVRGLSEKLFF.

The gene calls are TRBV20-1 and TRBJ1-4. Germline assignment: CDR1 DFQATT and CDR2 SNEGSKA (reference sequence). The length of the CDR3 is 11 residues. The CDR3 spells CSARANEKLFF.

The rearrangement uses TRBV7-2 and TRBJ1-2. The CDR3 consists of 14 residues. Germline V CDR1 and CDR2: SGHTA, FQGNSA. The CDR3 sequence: CASSPPPHSYGYTF.

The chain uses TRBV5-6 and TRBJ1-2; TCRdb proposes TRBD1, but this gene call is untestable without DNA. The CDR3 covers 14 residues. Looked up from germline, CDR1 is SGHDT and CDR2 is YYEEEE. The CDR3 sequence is CASSFQGVYYGYTF.

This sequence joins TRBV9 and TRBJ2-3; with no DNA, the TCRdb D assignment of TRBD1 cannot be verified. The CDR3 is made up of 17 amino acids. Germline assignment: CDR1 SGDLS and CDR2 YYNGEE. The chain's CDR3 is CASSRLGGTSSTDTQYF.

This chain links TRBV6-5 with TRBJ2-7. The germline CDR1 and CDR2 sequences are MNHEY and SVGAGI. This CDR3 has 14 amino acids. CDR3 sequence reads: CASSYDRNSYEQYF.

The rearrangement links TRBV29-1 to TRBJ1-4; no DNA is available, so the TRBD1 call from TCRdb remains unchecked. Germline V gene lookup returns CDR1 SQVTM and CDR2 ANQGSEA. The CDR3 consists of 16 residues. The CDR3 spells CSVEDWDTTTNEKLFF.

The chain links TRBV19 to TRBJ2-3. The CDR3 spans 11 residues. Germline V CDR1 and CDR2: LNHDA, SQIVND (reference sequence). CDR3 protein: CASTGTDTQYF.

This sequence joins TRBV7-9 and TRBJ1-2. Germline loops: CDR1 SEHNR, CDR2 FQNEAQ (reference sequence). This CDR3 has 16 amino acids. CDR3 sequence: CASSLSGLSEDYGYTF.

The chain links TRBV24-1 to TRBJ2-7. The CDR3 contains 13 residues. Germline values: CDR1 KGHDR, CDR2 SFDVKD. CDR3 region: CATSDGISYEQYF.